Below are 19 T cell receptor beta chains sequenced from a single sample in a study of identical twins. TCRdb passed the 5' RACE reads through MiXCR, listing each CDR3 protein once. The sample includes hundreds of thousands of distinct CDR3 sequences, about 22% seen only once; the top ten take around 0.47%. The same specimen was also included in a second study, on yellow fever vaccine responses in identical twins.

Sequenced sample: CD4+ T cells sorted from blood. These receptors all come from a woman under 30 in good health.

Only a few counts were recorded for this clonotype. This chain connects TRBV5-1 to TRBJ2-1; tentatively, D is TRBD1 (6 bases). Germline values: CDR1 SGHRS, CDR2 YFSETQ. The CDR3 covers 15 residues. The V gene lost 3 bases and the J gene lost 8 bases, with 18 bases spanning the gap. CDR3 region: CASSSGVGGWDEQFF. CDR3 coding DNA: TGCGCCAGCAGCTCGGGCGTAGGGGGTTGGGATGAGCAGTTCTTC.

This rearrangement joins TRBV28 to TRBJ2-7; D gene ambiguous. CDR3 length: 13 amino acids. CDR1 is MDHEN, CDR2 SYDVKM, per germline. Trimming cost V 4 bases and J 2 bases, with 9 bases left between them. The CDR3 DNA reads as TGTGCCAGCAGTTCGGAGCCCACCTACGAGCAGTACTTC. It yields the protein CASSSEPTYEQYF.

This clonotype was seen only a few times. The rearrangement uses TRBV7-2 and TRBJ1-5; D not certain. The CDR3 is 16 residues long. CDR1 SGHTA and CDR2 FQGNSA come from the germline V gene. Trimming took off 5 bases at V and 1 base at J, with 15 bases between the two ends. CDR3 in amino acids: CASSPEYGLSNQPQHF. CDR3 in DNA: TGTGCCAGCAGCCCAGAGTATGGGTTGAGCAATCAGCCCCAGCATTTT.

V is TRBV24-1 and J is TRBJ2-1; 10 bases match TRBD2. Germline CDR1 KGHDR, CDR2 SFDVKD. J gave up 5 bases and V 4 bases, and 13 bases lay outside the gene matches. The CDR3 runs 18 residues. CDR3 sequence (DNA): TGTGCCACCAGTGACCCCACTCCCACTAGCGGGATTAACAATGAGCAGTTCTTC. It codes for CATSDPTPTSGINNEQFF.

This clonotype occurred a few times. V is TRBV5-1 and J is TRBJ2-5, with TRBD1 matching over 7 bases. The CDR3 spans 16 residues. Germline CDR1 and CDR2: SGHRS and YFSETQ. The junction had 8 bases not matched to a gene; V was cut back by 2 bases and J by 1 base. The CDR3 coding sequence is TGCGCCAGCAGCTTAAGACAGGGTTGGGGCCAAGAGACCCAGTACTTC. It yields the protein CASSLRQGWGQETQYF.

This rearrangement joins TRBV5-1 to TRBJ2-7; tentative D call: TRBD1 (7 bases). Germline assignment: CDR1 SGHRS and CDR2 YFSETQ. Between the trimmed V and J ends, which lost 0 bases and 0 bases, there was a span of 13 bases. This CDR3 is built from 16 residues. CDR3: CASSLAGGQSSYEQYV. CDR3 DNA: TGCGCCAGCAGCTTGGCCGGGGGACAGAGCTCCTACGAGCAGTACGTC.

The CDR3 DNA reads as TGCAGCGTTGACCACTCCCGGAATAGCGGGCTCCGCTACAATGAGCAGTTCTTC. This gives the protein CSVDHSRNSGLRYNEQFF. The J gene is TRBJ2-1, the V gene TRBV29-1, with 7 bases fitting TRBD2. The CDR3 totals 18 residues. The V and J ends lost 3 bases and 3 bases, in that order; junction bases with no gene match: 17. Looked up from germline, CDR1 is SQVTM and CDR2 is ANQGSEA.

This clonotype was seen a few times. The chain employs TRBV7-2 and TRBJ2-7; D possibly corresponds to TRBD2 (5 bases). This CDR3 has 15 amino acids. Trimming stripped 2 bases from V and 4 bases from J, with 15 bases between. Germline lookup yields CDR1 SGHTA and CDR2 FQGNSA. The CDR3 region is CASSLTGSPFYEQYF. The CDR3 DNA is TGTGCCAGCAGCTTAACGGGATCTCCTTTTTACGAGCAGTACTTC.

CDR3 region: CATSDPGQQETQYF. The CDR3 DNA is TGTGCCACCAGTGATCCCGGACAACAAGAGACCCAGTACTTC. This rearrangement joins TRBV24-1 to TRBJ2-5, with D possibly TRBD1 on 5 matching bases. The CDR3 runs to 14 residues. Per germline, CDR1 KGHDR and CDR2 SFDVKD. V was pared by 3 bases and J by 2 bases, with 9 bases between.

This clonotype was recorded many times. The CDR3: CSATGTTNTGELFF. For the CDR3, the DNA is TGCAGTGCTACCGGGACTACGAACACCGGGGAGCTGTTTTTT. The V gene is TRBV20-1, the J gene TRBJ2-2; 7 bases match TRBD2. Looked up from germline, CDR1 is DFQATT and CDR2 is SNEGSKA (reference sequence). V gave up 4 bases and J gave up 0 bases; unmatched junction bases: 2. The CDR3 is 14 residues long.

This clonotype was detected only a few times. The CDR3 protein is CASSLGLDRGYANTGELFF. In nucleotides, the CDR3 is TGTGCCAGCAGTTTGGGCCTAGACAGGGGCTATGCGAACACCGGGGAGCTGTTTTTT. The rearrangement joins TRBV27 to TRBJ2-2; 8 nucleotides agree with TRBD1. The junction had 12 bases not matched to a gene; V was cut back by 3 bases and J by 0 bases. Germline CDR1 is MNHEY and CDR2 is SMNVEV (reference sequence). The CDR3 is 19 residues long.

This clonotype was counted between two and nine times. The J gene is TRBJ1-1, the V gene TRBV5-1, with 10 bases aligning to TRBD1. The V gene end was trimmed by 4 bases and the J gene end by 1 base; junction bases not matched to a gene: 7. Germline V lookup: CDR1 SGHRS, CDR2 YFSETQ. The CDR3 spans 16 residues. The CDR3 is CASSVRDRGRNTEAFF. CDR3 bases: TGCGCCAGCAGCGTCCGGGACAGGGGCCGGAACACTGAAGCTTTCTTT.

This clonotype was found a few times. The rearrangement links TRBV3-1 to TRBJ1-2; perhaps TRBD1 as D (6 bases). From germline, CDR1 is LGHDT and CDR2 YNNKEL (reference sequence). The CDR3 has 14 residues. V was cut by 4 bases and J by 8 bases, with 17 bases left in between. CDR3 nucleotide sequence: TGTGCCAGCAGCCTACCAGGGGCCCCATGGGGCTACACCTTC. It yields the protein CASSLPGAPWGYTF.

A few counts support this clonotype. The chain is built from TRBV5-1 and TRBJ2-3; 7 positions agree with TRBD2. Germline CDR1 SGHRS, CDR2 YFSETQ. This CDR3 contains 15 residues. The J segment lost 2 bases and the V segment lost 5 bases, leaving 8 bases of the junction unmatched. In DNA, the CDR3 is TGCGCCAGCAGAGGTCAAGCGGGATACACAGATACGCAGTATTTT. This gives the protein CASRGQAGYTDTQYF.

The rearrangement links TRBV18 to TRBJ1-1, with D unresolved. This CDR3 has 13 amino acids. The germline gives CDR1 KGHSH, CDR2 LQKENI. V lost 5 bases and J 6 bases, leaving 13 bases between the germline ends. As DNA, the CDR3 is TGTGCCAGCTCATTAGACATGAGTGCTGAAGCTTTCTTT. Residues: CASSLDMSAEAFF.

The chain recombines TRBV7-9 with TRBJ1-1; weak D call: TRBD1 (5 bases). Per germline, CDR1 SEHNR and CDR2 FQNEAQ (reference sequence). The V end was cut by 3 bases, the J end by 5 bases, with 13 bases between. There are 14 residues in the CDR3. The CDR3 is CASSFAAGGTEAFF. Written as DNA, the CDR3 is TGTGCCAGCAGCTTCGCGGCCGGGGGGACTGAAGCTTTCTTT. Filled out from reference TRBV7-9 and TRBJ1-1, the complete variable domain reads DTGVSQNPRHKITKRGQNVTFRCDPISEHNRLYWYRQTLGQGPEFLTYFQNEAQLEKSRLLSDRFSAERPKGSFSTLEIQRTEQGDSAMYLCASSFAAGGTEAFFGQGTRLTVV.

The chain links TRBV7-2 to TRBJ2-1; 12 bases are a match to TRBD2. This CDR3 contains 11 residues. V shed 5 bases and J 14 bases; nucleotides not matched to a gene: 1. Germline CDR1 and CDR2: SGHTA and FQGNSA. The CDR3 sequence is CASSRLAGEFF. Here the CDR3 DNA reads TGTGCCAGCAGCCGACTAGCGGGAGAGTTCTTC.

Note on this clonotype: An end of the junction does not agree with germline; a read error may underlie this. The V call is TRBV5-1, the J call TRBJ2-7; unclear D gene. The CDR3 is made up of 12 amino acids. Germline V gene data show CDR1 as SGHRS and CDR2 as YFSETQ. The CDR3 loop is CASSLAKDPPSF. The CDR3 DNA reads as TGCGCCAGCAGCTTGGCCAAAGACCCTCCGAGTTTC.

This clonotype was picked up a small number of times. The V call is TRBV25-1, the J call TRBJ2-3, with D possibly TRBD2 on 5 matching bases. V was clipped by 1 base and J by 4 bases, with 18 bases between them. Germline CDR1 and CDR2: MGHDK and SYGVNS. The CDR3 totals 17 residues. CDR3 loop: CASSEFERLGIPDTQYF. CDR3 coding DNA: TGTGCCAGCAGTGAATTCGAGCGGTTGGGGATCCCAGATACGCAGTATTTT.